This T cell receptor (beta chain) stems from a study of Ad26.COV2.S vaccination and SARS-CoV-2 variants. Study-wide context: Donor had been placed in the Ad26.COV2.S arm of the COV1001 trial. The study gave Ad26.COV2.S intramuscularly, once or twice 56 days apart. General study points: The TCR-based breadth and depth measures might underestimate overall T cell responses. Vaccine recipients and placebo recipients showed similar non-spike TCR breadth.

The treatment was: about 20 received Ad26.COV2.S at low or high dose, single or two shots; 5 received placebo; per-sample allocation not given. Collection of samples fell on day 63 after the first vaccine or placebo injection. V lost 4 bases, J lost 8 bases, and 18 bases lay in between. The CDR3 is made up of 14 amino acids. The germline gives CDR1 SGHDT, CDR2 YYEEEE. As concerns this clone: The antigen remains unidentified.

Sequencing was performed with immunoSEQ multiplex PCR; in TCRdb, only in-frame clones are kept and a portion is missing. The sample contains around 320,000 clones, about 86% of which appear only once. The sequence derives from a person between 18 and 59 years old who received the Ad26.COV2.S COVID-19 vaccine or a placebo. The input for sequencing was peripheral blood, taken in a trial of Ad26.COV2.S vaccine versus placebo. The V call is TRBV5-6, the J call TRBJ1-2; D perhaps matches TRBD1 (6 bases). The CDR3 region has the DNA TGTGCCAGCAGCGTCCCGCAGGGGACGGGGGGCTACACCTTC. This sequence encodes CASSVPQGTGGYTF.